The 2 T cell receptor beta chains listed next were all sequenced from one sample in a study of human T cells and chemical hapten exposure. TCRdb redid the calling of the RACE reads with MiXCR, one entry per CDR3 protein. The repertoire holds 150,000 to 200,000 distinct CDR3 sequences, with about 14% as singletons. Time point meaning: patch test 1, 2 weeks after DPC sensitization. Treatment: therapeutic diphenylcyclopropenone sensitization with weekly scalp DPC. Sequenced here: whole blood, sampled in connection with sensitization to the hapten diphenylcyclopropenone (DPC). Source of these receptors: a woman in her twenties or thirties with alopecia areata. Some clones in this sample may be carry-over from other donors' samples.

This clonotype was observed once. The chain recombines TRBV4-2 with TRBJ2-1; no clear D gene. V lost 1 base and J 6 bases, leaving 13 bases between the germline ends. CDR3 length: 15 residues. CDR1 LGHNA and CDR2 YNFKEQ come from the germline V gene. This chain's CDR3 is CASSQGGLTGNEQFF. Here the CDR3 DNA reads TGTGCCAGCAGCCAAGGGGGTCTTACCGGCAATGAGCAGTTCTTC.

In this sample, this clonotype turned up many times. Because the CDR3's place on the DNA is in doubt, the DNA is left out and the CDR3 is given as listed by TCRdb. The chain recombines TRBV7-3 with TRBJ2-2. CDR1 is SGHTA, CDR2 FQGTGA, per germline. Inclusive of both ends, the CDR3 amounts to 15 amino acids. CDR3 in amino acids: CASSLNPRPPGSCFF.